The clone carrying this T cell receptor beta chain was seen at least ten times. Germline CDR1 MNHEY, CDR2 SVGAGI. Trimming took off 8 bases at V and 0 bases at J, with 17 bases between the two ends. This CDR3 has 16 amino acids. This entry is derived from a study of early T cells in non-severe SARS-CoV-2 infection. The library protocol tagged individual cDNA molecules with unique molecular identifiers. TCRdb recomputed calls from the 5' RACE reads with MiXCR, one row per CDR3 protein. The repertoire consists of 95,000 to 100,000 distinct CDR3 sequences, with roughly 13% occurring once and the leading ten covering approximately 2.3%.

Material: whole blood. The clonotype was recovered from an adult who was a healthcare worker with PCR-confirmed SARS-CoV-2 infection or an uninfected control (not recorded which). The chain recombines TRBV6-5 with TRBJ2-4, with D unclear. CDR3 DNA: TGTGCCAGCTCCTCCCTCAGTGAACGAGCCAAAAACATTCAGTACTTC. Amino acid sequence: CASSSLSERAKNIQYF.